This T cell receptor beta chain was recovered during a study of T cells in Graves' hyperthyroidism and ophthalmopathy. The CDR3 covers 15 residues. Trimming took off 0 bases at V and 0 bases at J, with 8 bases between the two ends. Germline V gene data show CDR1 as MNHNS and CDR2 as SASEGT. Study results and caveats: Most clonotypes expanded in thyroid above 0.001 were likewise present in blood.

Any patient presenting with uncontrolled infection, other autoimmune disease, pregnancy or lactation was left out. The table lists this clonotype with a few counts. Its antigen is not known. The TCR beta CDR3 regions underwent amplification using RNA transcripts as the source. The TCR CDR3 was amplified in a first-round RT-PCR using the HTBI primer set. TCRdb reanalysed the multiplex PCR reads using MiXCR and keeps one entry per CDR3 protein. The repertoire holds approximately 350,000 distinct CDR3 sequences, around 15% seen once, with about 20% in the top ten. The sequencing sample was made of blood. The source is an older woman with Graves' ophthalmopathy. The chain links TRBV6-1 to TRBJ1-1, with TRBD1 as a possible D gene (5 bases). As DNA, the CDR3 is TGTGCCAGCAGTGAAGCTCCAGGGATGAACACTGAAGCTTTCTTT. It codes for CASSEAPGMNTEAFF.